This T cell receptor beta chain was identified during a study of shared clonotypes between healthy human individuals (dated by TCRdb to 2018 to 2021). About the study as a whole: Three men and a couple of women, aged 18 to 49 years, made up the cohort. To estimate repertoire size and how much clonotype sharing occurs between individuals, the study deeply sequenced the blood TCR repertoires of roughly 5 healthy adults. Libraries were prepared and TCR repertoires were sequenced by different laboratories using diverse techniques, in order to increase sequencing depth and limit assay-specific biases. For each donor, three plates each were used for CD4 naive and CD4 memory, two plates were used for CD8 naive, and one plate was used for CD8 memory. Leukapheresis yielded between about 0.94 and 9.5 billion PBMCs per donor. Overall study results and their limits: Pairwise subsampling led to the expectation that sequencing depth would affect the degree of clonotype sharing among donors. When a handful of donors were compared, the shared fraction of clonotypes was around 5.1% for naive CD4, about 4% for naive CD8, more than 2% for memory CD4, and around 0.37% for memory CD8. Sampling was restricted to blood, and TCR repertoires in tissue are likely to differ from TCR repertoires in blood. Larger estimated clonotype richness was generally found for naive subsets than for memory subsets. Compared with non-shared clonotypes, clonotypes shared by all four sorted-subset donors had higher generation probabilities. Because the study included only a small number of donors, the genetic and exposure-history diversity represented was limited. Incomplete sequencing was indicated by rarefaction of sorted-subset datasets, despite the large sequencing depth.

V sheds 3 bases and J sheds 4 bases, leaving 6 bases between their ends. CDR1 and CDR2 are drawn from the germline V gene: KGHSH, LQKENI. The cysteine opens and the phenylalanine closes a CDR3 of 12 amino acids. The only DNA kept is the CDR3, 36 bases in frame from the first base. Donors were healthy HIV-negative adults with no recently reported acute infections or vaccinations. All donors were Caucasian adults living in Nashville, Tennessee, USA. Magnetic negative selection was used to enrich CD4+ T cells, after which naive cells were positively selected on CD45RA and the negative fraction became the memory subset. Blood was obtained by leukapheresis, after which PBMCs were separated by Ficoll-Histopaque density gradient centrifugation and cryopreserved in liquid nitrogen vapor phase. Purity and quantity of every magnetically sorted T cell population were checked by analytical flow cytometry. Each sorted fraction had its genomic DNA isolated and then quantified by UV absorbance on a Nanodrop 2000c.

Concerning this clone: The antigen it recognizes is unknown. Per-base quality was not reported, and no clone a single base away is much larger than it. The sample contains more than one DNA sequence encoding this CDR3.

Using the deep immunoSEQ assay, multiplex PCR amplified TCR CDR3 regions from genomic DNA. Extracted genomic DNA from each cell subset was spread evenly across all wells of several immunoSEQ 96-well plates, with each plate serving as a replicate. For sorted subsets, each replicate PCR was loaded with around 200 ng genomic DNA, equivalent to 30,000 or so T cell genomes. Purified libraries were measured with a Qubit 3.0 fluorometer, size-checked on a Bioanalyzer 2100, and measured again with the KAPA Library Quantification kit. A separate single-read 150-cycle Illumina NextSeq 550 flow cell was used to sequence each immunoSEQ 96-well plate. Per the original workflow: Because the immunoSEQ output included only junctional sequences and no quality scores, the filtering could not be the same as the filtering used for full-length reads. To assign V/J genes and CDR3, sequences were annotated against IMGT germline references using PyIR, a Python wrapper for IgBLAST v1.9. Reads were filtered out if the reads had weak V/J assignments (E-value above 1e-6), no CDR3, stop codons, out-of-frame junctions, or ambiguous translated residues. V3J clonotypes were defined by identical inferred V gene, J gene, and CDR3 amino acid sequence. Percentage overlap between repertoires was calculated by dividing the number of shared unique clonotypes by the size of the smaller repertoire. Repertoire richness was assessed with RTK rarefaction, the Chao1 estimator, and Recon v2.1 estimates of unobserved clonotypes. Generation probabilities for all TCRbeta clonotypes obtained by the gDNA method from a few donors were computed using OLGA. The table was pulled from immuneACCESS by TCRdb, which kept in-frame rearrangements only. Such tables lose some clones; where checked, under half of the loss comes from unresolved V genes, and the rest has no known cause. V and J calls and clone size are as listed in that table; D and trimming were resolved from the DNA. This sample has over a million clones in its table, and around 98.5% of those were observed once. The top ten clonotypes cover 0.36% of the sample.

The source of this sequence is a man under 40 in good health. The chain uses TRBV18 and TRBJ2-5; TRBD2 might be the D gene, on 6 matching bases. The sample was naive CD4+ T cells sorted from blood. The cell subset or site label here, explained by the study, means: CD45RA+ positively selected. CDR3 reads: CASSPGGETQYF. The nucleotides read TGTGCCAGCTCACCGGGAGGAGAGACCCAGTACTTC. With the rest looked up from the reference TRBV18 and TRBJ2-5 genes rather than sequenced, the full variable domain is NAGVMQNPRHLVRRRGQEARLRCSPMKGHSHVYWYRQLPEEGLKFMVYLQKENIIDESGMPKERFSAEFPKEGPSILRIQQVVRGDSAAYFCASSPGGETQYFGPGTRLLVL.